This entry lists 11 T cell receptor beta chains sequenced from one sample in a study of shared clonotypes between healthy human individuals. Generated by immunoSEQ multiplex PCR, the TCRdb table keeps only in-frame clones and is missing some. The sample holds 1,400,000 or so clones, approximately 98.5% seen once. Sequencing was carried out using naive CD4+ T cells sorted from blood. Subset indicated: CD45RA+ positively selected. These receptors originate from a man aged 30-40 years in good health.

This clone was seen only once. Other DNA sequences in the sample encode the same CDR3. The rearrangement links TRBV5-5 to TRBJ2-5; no definite D call. The CDR3 runs to 13 residues. The germline V gene encodes CDR1 SGHKS and CDR2 YYEKEE (reference sequence). The V end lost 0 bases, the J end lost 5 bases, and 8 bases lay between the germline ends. The CDR3 DNA reads TGTGCCAGCAGCTTGGGTGTGTGGGAGACCCAGTACTTC. Amino acid sequence: CASSLGVWETQYF.

The genes are TRBV7-2 and TRBJ2-5, with D uncertain. V was clipped by 1 base and J by 1 base, with 10 bases between them. Germline V lookup: CDR1 SGHTA, CDR2 FQGNSA. The CDR3 length is 15 residues. CDR3 amino acids: CASSLGRVFQETQYF. The DNA of the CDR3 is TGTGCCAGCAGCTTAGGCAGAGTCTTCCAAGAGACCCAGTACTTC.

The count of this clone is one. The CDR3 spells CATSRRLADPPYEQYF. Written as DNA, the CDR3 is TGTGCCACCAGCAGACGACTAGCGGACCCCCCCTACGAGCAGTACTTC. The rearrangement links TRBV15 to TRBJ2-7; 9 nucleotides line up with TRBD2. CDR1 is LNHNV and CDR2 is YYDKDF in the germline V gene (reference sequence). There are 16 residues in the CDR3. V was pared by 2 bases and J by 2 bases, with 7 bases of the junction left unmatched.

The V gene is TRBV25-1, the J gene TRBJ1-4, with no clear D. Trimming cost V 3 bases and J 11 bases, with 10 bases left between them. CDR3 length: 12 amino acids. Germline loops: CDR1 MGHDK, CDR2 SYGVNS. CDR3 amino acids: CASSDPTSKLFF. For the CDR3, the DNA is TGTGCCAGCAGTGACCCGACCAGTAAACTGTTTTTT.

The V gene is TRBV7-8, the J gene TRBJ1-5; possible D gene TRBD1, 5 bases. With 1 base removed from V and 3 bases from J, the gap between germline ends came to 16 bases. The CDR3 spans 17 residues. The germline V gene encodes CDR1 SGHVS and CDR2 FQNEAQ. The CDR3 DNA reads as TGTGCCAGCAGCTTAGAAAGGGGCCCGCAGGTCAATCAGCCCCAGCATTTT. This sequence encodes CASSLERGPQVNQPQHF. Based on the CDR3 plus reference TRBV7-8 and TRBJ1-5, the full variable domain is GAGVSQSPRYKVAKRGQDVALRCDPISGHVSLFWYQQALGQGPEFLTYFQNEAQLDKSGLPSDRFFAERPEGSVSTLKIQRTQQEDSAVYLCASSLERGPQVNQPQHFGDGTRLSIL.

The CDR3 loop reads CASRGYRENNYGYTF. The CDR3 nucleotides are TGTGCCAGCAGAGGGTACAGGGAAAATAACTATGGCTACACCTTC. The gene calls are TRBV6-5 and TRBJ1-2; a weak D match, TRBD1 (6 bases). CDR1 and CDR2 from the germline V gene are MNHEY and SVGAGI. Trimming left V 6 bases short and J 1 base short, with 15 bases between. This CDR3 contains 15 residues.

V gene TRBV11-2 combines with J gene TRBJ2-3, with 12 bases identical to TRBD2. This CDR3 is 16 amino acids long. Trimming cost V 4 bases and J 5 bases; bases outside gene matches: 7. The V gene's germline CDR1 is SGHAT and CDR2 FQNNGV. The CDR3 region is CASSSLAGGSGDTQYF. The DNA of the CDR3 is TGTGCCAGCAGCTCCCTAGCGGGAGGGTCTGGAGATACGCAGTATTTT.

V is TRBV19 and J is TRBJ2-1, with 10 bases aligning to TRBD1. CDR1 LNHDA and CDR2 SQIVND come from the germline V gene (reference sequence). This CDR3 spans 13 amino acids. J gave up 12 bases and V 4 bases, and 6 bases lay outside the gene matches. CDR3 region: CASSTGQGSAQFF. The CDR3 DNA is TGTGCCAGTAGTACGGGACAGGGGTCGGCGCAGTTCTTC.

The rearrangement joins TRBV10-3 to TRBJ2-7; possible D gene TRBD2, 6 bases. Trimming shortened V by 10 bases and J by 7 bases, and 23 bases separated the two germline ends. The CDR3 is made up of 14 amino acids. Germline V CDR1 and CDR2: ENHRY, SYGVKD. The CDR3 sequence: CATRSGTQQGEQYF. Here the CDR3 DNA reads TGTGCCACCCGGTCCGGGACTCAACAAGGGGAGCAGTACTTC.

Turning to this clone: Other DNA sequences in this specimen translate into the identical CDR3. The chain couples TRBV15 to TRBJ2-7, with D tentatively TRBD1 (6 bases). Between the trimmed V and J ends, which lost 0 bases and 4 bases, there was a span of 7 bases. CDR1 and CDR2 from the germline V gene are LNHNV and YYDKDF (reference sequence). This CDR3 is 13 amino acids long. In DNA form, the CDR3 reads TGTGCCACCAGCAGAGACCAGGGGTACGAGCAGTACTTC. Its translation is CATSRDQGYEQYF.

V usage is TRBV6-5 and J usage is TRBJ1-2; no clear D. Trimming cost V 6 bases and J 4 bases, with 12 bases left between them. Germline V gene sequence: CDR1 MNHEY, CDR2 SVGAGI. This CDR3 comprises 13 residues. The CDR3: CASRNREVYGYTF. The CDR3 bases are TGTGCCAGCAGAAACCGGGAAGTCTATGGCTACACCTTC.